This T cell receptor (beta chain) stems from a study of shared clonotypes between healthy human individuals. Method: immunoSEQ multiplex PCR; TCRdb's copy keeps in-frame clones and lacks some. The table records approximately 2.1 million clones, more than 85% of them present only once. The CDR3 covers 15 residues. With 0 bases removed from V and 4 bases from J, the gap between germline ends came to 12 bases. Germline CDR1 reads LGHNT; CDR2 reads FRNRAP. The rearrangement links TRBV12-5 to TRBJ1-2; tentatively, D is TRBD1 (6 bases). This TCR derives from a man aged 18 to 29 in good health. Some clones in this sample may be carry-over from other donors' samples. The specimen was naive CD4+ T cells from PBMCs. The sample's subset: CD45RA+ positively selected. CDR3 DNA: TGTGCTAGTGGTTTGGTAAGGGGGGTCACCTATGGCTACACCTTC. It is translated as CASGLVRGVTYGYTF.